The rows below give T cell receptor beta chains drawn from one sample of a study of blood T cell repertoires in COVID-19. The data were produced by immunoSEQ multiplex PCR, yet TCRdb's version contains in-frame clones alone and is incomplete. The sample records 93,000 or so clones, approximately 90% being singletons. The material sequenced was peripheral blood. Receptors originate from a middle-aged man in a cohort sampled during active COVID-19. CDR3s include the opening cysteine and the closing phenylalanine or tryptophan. A D gene is named only where the DNA matches it firmly. Clone size is stated in some rows and not others, as once, few, many or a class when expanded.

cdr3_length	v_call	d_call	clone_size	j_call	cdr3_nt	cdr3_aa
16	TRBV11-2	TRBD2	once	TRBJ2-3	TGTGCCAGCAGCTGGAGCGGGGGGGCTAGGGCAGATACGCAGTATTTT	CASSWSGGARADTQYF
12	TRBV2	NA	NA	TRBJ2-7	TGTGCCAGCAGTGAAAGGGGATTCGAGCAGTACTTC	CASSERGFEQYF
16	TRBV7-2	NA	NA	TRBJ1-5	TGTGCCAGCAGCTTAAGGGGCAGCCGCGCCGATCAGCCCCAGCATTTT	CASSLRGSRADQPQHF
15	TRBV2	TRBD1	NA	TRBJ1-1	TGTGCCAGCAAATCAACAGGGGGGATGAACACTGAAGCTTTCTTT	CASKSTGGMNTEAFF
14	TRBV7-9	TRBD2	NA	TRBJ2-5	TGTGCCAGCAGCTTATCCGGGGGGGCGGGGACCCAGTACTTC	CASSLSGGAGTQYF
14	TRBV5-1	NA	NA	TRBJ1-3	TGCGCCAGCAGCTTGGACTCCTCTGGAAACACCATATATTTT	CASSLDSSGNTIYF
15	TRBV5-8	TRBD1	NA	TRBJ1-1	TGTGCCAGCAGCTTGGCAGGACAGGGGGCGTCTGAAGCTTTCTTT	CASSLAGQGASEAFF
14	TRBV19	TRBD1	NA	TRBJ1-4	TGTGCCAGCCATGAGACAGGGCGTGGTGAAAAACTGTTTTTT	CASHETGRGEKLFF
18	TRBV4-2	TRBD2	NA	TRBJ2-5	TGTGCCAGCAGCCCAGGACTAGCGGGGGGGACGTTCCAAGAGACCCAGTACTTC	CASSPGLAGGTFQETQYF
15	TRBV18	TRBD2	NA	TRBJ2-3	TGTGCCAGCTCACCGCCGGGACTAGCGGCAGATACGCAGTATTTT	CASSPPGLAADTQYF
17	TRBV19	TRBD1	NA	TRBJ1-1	TGTGCCAGTAGGGCCCTGACAGGGAGGAGTTTAAACACTGAAGCTTTCTTT	CASRALTGRSLNTEAFF
17	TRBV5-1	TRBD1	NA	TRBJ1-6	TGCGCCAGCAGCTTGGAAGGCTGGGACAGGGCAAATTCACCCCTCCACTTT	CASSLEGWDRANSPLHF
15	TRBV18	TRBD2	NA	TRBJ2-5	TGTGCCAGCTCACCACCTAGCGGGGGGCAAGAGACCCAGTACTTC	CASSPPSGGQETQYF
17	TRBV19	TRBD2	NA	TRBJ2-5	TGTGCCAGTAGTAAGGGTAGCGGGGGGGCGGCAGGGGAGACCCAGTACTTC	CASSKGSGGAAGETQYF
15	TRBV9	TRBD2	NA	TRBJ2-1	TGTGCCAGCAGACCGAGCGGGGGCGCTTACAATGAGCAGTTCTTC	CASRPSGGAYNEQFF
14	TRBV5-8	TRBD1	NA	TRBJ1-6	TGTGCCAGCAGAAACCGGGACAGGGACTCACCCCTCCACTTT	CASRNRDRDSPLHF
13	TRBV5-4	NA	NA	TRBJ2-5	TGTGCCAGCAGCTTGGGGCAGCAAGAGACCCAGTACTTC	CASSLGQQETQYF
16	TRBV6-5	NA	NA	TRBJ2-4	TGTGCCAGCAGTTCCCCACAGGCCCTAGCCAAAAACATTCAGTACTTC	CASSSPQALAKNIQYF
15	TRBV14	NA	NA	TRBJ2-3	TGTGCCAGCAGCCAGACACGAAGGCCCACAGATACGCAGTATTTT	CASSQTRRPTDTQYF
14	TRBV5-4	NA	NA	TRBJ2-5	TGTGCCAGCAGCATCGGGACATGGGGGGAGACCCAGTACTTC	CASSIGTWGETQYF
16	TRBV5-5	NA	NA	TRBJ1-5	TGTGCCAGCAGCCCGCGCGAGCTAGGAAACTATCAGCCCCAGCATTTT	CASSPRELGNYQPQHF